What follows are 20 T cell receptor beta chains derived from one specimen sequenced in a study of blood T cell repertoires in COVID-19 (dated by TCRdb to 2020 to 2021). The library was made by the immunoSEQ multiplex PCR assay. TCRdb provides this immuneACCESS table in a form limited to in-frame rearrangements. Some clones are lacking; in checked studies, under half of them reflect an unresolved V gene, and why the rest are absent is not known. This sample holds 250,000 to 300,000 clones; around 85% were observed only once. Approximately 5.1% of the sample is held by the ten biggest clonotypes. The source material was peripheral blood. Receptor source: a man in his forties or fifties with active or convalescent COVID-19.

This clone was counted only a few times. V usage is TRBV6-5 and J usage is TRBJ2-1, with D possibly TRBD2 on 6 matching bases. V was trimmed by 7 bases and J by 3 bases, leaving 7 bases between them. Germline-derived CDR1 and CDR2 are MNHEY and SVGAGI. This CDR3 has 12 residues. CDR3 protein: CASMEGYNEQFF. Here the CDR3 DNA reads TGTGCCAGCATGGAGGGCTACAATGAGCAGTTCTTC.

This CDR3 is CASSYTPDGAYNEQFF. The CDR3 coding sequence is TGTGCCAGCAGTTACACCCCTGACGGAGCATACAATGAGCAGTTCTTC. The chain has TRBV6-5 and TRBJ2-1; D gene ambiguous. The CDR3 sequence is 16 residues long. Trimming stripped 2 bases from V and 4 bases from J, with 15 bases between. Germline CDR1 and CDR2: MNHEY and SVGAGI.

This clone has only one observation. J is TRBJ2-1 and V is TRBV20-1, with D uncertain. The CDR3 covers 15 residues. Trimming shortened V by 3 bases and J by 2 bases, and 14 bases separated the two germline ends. The germline V gene has CDR1 DFQATT and CDR2 SNEGSKA (reference sequence). The CDR3 here is CSASDLRTPYNEQFF. CDR3 bases: TGCAGTGCTAGTGACTTACGAACACCCTACAATGAGCAGTTCTTC.

Only one count was recorded for this clone. In the same sample, other DNA sequences code for this CDR3. CDR3 DNA: TGTGCCACCAGTAGGGGTGGCAATCAGCCCCAGCATTTT. Translation gives CATSRGGNQPQHF. The gene calls are TRBV24-1 and TRBJ1-5, with D possibly TRBD1 on 5 matching bases. The CDR3 spans 13 residues. V was clipped by 6 bases and J by 2 bases, with 7 bases between them. Germline V gene lookup returns CDR1 KGHDR and CDR2 SFDVKD.

The chain has TRBV6-5 and TRBJ1-2; D is possibly TRBD1 (5 bases). Between the trimmed V and J ends, which lost 6 bases and 10 bases, there was a span of 18 bases. This CDR3 comprises 13 residues. Germline V CDR1 and CDR2: MNHEY, SVGAGI. The CDR3 reads CASRPWTHATYTF. The CDR3 nucleotides read TGTGCCAGCAGGCCGTGGACACACGCTACCTACACCTTC.

Here the CDR3 reads CSALGQGEQYF. DNA of the CDR3: TGCAGTGCCCTTGGACAGGGCGAGCAGTACTTC. The rearrangement links TRBV20-1 to TRBJ2-7, with 8 bases aligning to TRBD1. Per the germline V gene, CDR1 is DFQATT and CDR2 is SNEGSKA (reference sequence). The CDR3 is 11 residues long. J lost 6 bases, V lost 6 bases, and 4 bases had no gene match.

CDR3 sequence (DNA): TGTGCCAGCAGCTTCGGACAGGGGGCTAGGGGAAACATTCAGTACTTC. It codes for CASSFGQGARGNIQYF. The genes are TRBV5-4 and TRBJ2-4, with 11 bases identical to TRBD1. Germline V lookup: CDR1 SGHNT, CDR2 YYREEE (reference sequence). The trim removed 2 bases at V and 6 bases at J, leaving 7 bases unmatched. CDR3 length: 16 amino acids. The full variable domain, its missing parts supplied by reference TRBV5-4 and TRBJ2-4, is ETGVTQSPTHLIKTRGQQVTLRCSSQSGHNTVSWYQQALGQGPQFIFQYYREEENGRGNFPPRFSGLQFPNYSSELNVNALELDDSALYLCASSFGQGARGNIQYFGAGTRLSVL.

V is TRBV7-9 and J is TRBJ2-7, with 12 bases fitting TRBD2. This CDR3 contains 16 residues. Germline CDR1 SEHNR, CDR2 FQNEAQ (reference sequence). J was trimmed by 2 bases and V by 2 bases; bases with no gene match: 4. CDR3 in DNA: TGTGCCAGCAGCTTACCCCGACTAGCGGGAGCCTACGAGCAGTACTTC. Translated, it gives CASSLPRLAGAYEQYF.

The V call is TRBV19, the J call TRBJ1-4; tentative D call: TRBD1 (5 bases). Germline V gives CDR1 LNHDA, CDR2 SQIVND (reference sequence). Trimming removed 4 bases from V and 15 bases from J, with 21 bases in between. This CDR3 is 14 amino acids long. As DNA, the CDR3 is TGTGCCAGTAGTACGGGACTTAAGGTGTCGTTGATGTTTTTT. Its protein product is CASSTGLKVSLMFF.

At least ten counts were recorded for this clone. The gene calls are TRBV11-2 and TRBJ1-6; 11 nucleotides agree with TRBD1. Unmatched junction bases numbered 6, after V lost 1 base and J lost 10 bases. Germline V gene lookup returns CDR1 SGHAT and CDR2 FQNNGV. There are 16 residues in the CDR3. CDR3 nucleotide sequence: TGTGCCAGCAGCTTAGGGGGGGACAGGGGGAGCTCACCCCTCCACTTT. Translating it yields CASSLGGDRGSSPLHF. Drawing the rest from reference TRBV11-2 and TRBJ1-6, the complete variable domain is EAGVAQSPRYKIIEKRQSVAFWCNPISGHATLYWYQQILGQGPKLLIQFQNNGVVDDSQLPKDRFSAERLKGVDSTLKIQPAKLEDSAVYLCASSLGGDRGSSPLHFGNGTRLTVT.

The CDR3 nucleotides read TGTGCCAGCAGCCCCGGAGGGCGCTATGGCTACACCTTC. Residues: CASSPGGRYGYTF. J is TRBJ1-2 and V is TRBV12-3 or TRBV12-4; D is unresolved. CDR3 length: 13 residues. The germline V and J ends were trimmed by 6 bases and 4 bases, with 12 bases remaining between them.

CDR3 in DNA: TGTGCCAGCAGCGTAGGAGGTTCCGGGGGCTACACCTTC. Translated: CASSVGGSGGYTF. The chain is built from TRBV9 and TRBJ1-2; unclear D gene. The V and J ends lost 0 bases and 8 bases respectively, with 11 bases between them. Germline CDR1 is SGDLS and CDR2 is YYNGEE. This CDR3 has 13 amino acids.

This sequence joins TRBV3-1 (or the pseudogene TRBV3-2) and TRBJ1-2; D not resolved. Germline V lookup: CDR1 LGHDT, CDR2 YNNKEL (reference sequence). CDR3 length: 13 amino acids. Trimming pared 0 bases from V and 8 bases from J, leaving 10 bases between. In DNA, the CDR3 is TGTGCCAGCAGCCAAGACTCAGCAGGCGGCTACACCTTC. Translated, it gives CASSQDSAGGYTF.

This clone occurred a few times. The rearrangement links TRBV2 to TRBJ1-4, with 9 bases aligning to TRBD1. The germline gives CDR1 SNHLY, CDR2 FYNNEI. Losses at the gene ends were 8 bases for V and 0 bases for J; bases not matched to a gene: 13. CDR3 length equals 18 residues. CDR3 bases: TGTGCCAGCTCAAGTCGGGACAGGGTGGATACAACTAATGAAAAACTGTTTTTT. Translated, it gives CASSSRDRVDTTNEKLFF.

This rearrangement joins TRBV27 to TRBJ1-3; TRBD1 might be the D (5 bases). The CDR3 runs 14 residues. The V and J ends lost 3 bases and 4 bases respectively, with 10 bases between them. Germline lookup yields CDR1 MNHEY and CDR2 SMNVEV (reference sequence). The CDR3 protein is CASSLRGEGNTIYF. CDR3 in DNA: TGTGCCAGCAGTTTGCGGGGGGAAGGAAACACCATATATTTT.

The chain combines TRBV10-2 with TRBJ1-6; possibly TRBD1 for D (6 bases). This CDR3 contains 15 residues. From germline, CDR1 is WSHSY and CDR2 SAAADI. The ends were cut back, 6 bases at V and 6 bases at J, with 15 bases in the middle. The CDR3 nucleotides read TGCGCCAGCAGGATCGCAGGGGAGGGTAATTCACCCCTCCACTTT. It translates to CASRIAGEGNSPLHF.

The chain is built from TRBV7-9 and TRBJ2-7; D perhaps matches TRBD2 (7 bases). Germline V gives CDR1 SEHNR, CDR2 FQNEAQ (reference sequence). The length of the CDR3 is 15 residues. V lost 5 bases and J lost 3, with 17 bases in between. CDR3 loop: CASSPRGGTYYEQYF. The CDR3 bases are TGTGCCAGCAGCCCAAGGGGGGGGACCTACTACGAGCAGTACTTC.

J is TRBJ1-2 and V is TRBV5-6, with 12 bases that match TRBD1. Germline CDR1 is SGHDT and CDR2 is YYEEEE. Trimming at V came to 6 bases and at J to 6 bases, leaving 9 bases not matched to a gene. This CDR3 has 15 amino acids. CDR3 sequence reads: CASTLRDRGHDGYTF. The CDR3 DNA follows: TGTGCCAGCACCCTAAGGGACAGGGGGCATGATGGCTACACCTTC. The complete variable domain, with remaining parts taken from reference TRBV5-6 and TRBJ1-2, reads DAGVTQSPTHLIKTRGQQVTLRCSPKSGHDTVSWYQQALGQGPQFIFQYYEEEERQRGNFPDRFSGHQFPNYSSELNVNALLLGDSALYLCASTLRDRGHDGYTFGSGTRLTVV.

The rearrangement links TRBV28 to TRBJ1-1; D possibly corresponds to TRBD1 (5 bases). This CDR3 comprises 16 residues. Trimming left V 3 bases short and J 1 base short, with 15 bases between. Germline values: CDR1 MDHEN, CDR2 SYDVKM. CDR3 in DNA: TGTGCCAGCAGTTTGGGGAGGGGACTCCGGAACACTGAAGCTTTCTTT. Amino acids: CASSLGRGLRNTEAFF.

This sequence joins TRBV28 and TRBJ1-1; D is unclear. Germline V gene lookup returns CDR1 MDHEN and CDR2 SYDVKM. Trimming took 1 base from V and 7 from J, leaving 7 bases between them. The CDR3 is 12 residues long. The CDR3 sequence is CASSLLRDEAFF. CDR3 nucleotide sequence: TGTGCCAGCAGTTTATTGAGAGATGAAGCTTTCTTT.